Given below is one T cell receptor (beta chain) in context. Its antigen is unidentified. This sample is part of a study of T cell responses to AZD1222 COVID-19 vaccine. TCRdb keeps only in-frame clones here, not all; method: immunoSEQ multiplex PCR. The data contain roughly 160,000 clones, 94% of them singletons. Overall study findings and caveats: It should be noted that donors were predominantly white British and more often female, and clonal diversity was possibly underestimated. Following two doses of AZD1222, Spike-specific TCR breadth and depth rose. Baseline seropositives among AZD1222 recipients totaled only 5 to 7.

The CDR3 is 15 residues long. Germline lookup yields CDR1 LGHDT and CDR2 YNNKEL (reference sequence). V gave up 4 bases and J gave up 6 bases, with 18 bases separating them. The sample here was peripheral blood, taken on day 0 of AZD1222 vaccination. The origin of this receptor is an adult in good health. The chain combines TRBV3-1 (or the pseudogene TRBV3-2) with TRBJ2-5; D not resolved. In nucleotides, the CDR3 is TGTGCCAGCAGCCCCCAGCTTGGCTTCATCCAGACCCAGTACTTC. Protein sequence: CASSPQLGFIQTQYF.